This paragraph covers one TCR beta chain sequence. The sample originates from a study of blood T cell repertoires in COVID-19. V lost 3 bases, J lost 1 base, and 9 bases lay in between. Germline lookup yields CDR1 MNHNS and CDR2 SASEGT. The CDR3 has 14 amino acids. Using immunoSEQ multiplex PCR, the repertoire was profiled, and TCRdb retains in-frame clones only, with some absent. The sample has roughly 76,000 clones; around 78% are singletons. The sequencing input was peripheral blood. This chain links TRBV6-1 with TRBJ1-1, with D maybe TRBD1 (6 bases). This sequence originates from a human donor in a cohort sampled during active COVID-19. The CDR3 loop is CASSDPDRNTEAFF. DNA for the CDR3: TGTGCCAGCAGTGATCCGGACAGGAACACTGAAGCTTTCTTT.